The 22 T cell receptor beta chains given below trace back to one sample, sequenced in a study of blood T cell repertoires in COVID-19. Assay used: immunoSEQ multiplex PCR; TCRdb lists only in-frame clones, some missing. The sample shows fewer than 350,000 clones, 85% of them seen only once. Sequencing was performed on PBMCs or T cells enriched from blood (not recorded which). The source of these receptors is a woman aged 25 to 39 who had been exposed to COVID-19.

The chain is built from TRBV7-9 and TRBJ2-1; 7 bases are a match to TRBD2. V lost 2 bases to trimming and J lost 8 bases; unmatched junction nucleotides: 0. The CDR3 spans 12 residues. Germline CDR1 is SEHNR and CDR2 is FQNEAQ (reference sequence). The CDR3 loop is CASSLTSDEQFF. CDR3 nucleotide sequence: TGTGCCAGCAGCTTAACTAGCGATGAGCAGTTCTTC.

J is TRBJ2-7 and V is TRBV28; possibly TRBD2 for D (6 bases). The CDR3 spans 12 residues. Trimming left V 10 bases short and J 6 bases short, with 16 bases between. Germline CDR1 reads MDHEN; CDR2 reads SYDVKM. CDR3 amino acids: CATVAGTVEQYF. In DNA form, the CDR3 reads TGTGCCACCGTTGCGGGGACCGTCGAGCAGTACTTC.

This chain connects TRBV28 to TRBJ1-6; 11 bases are shared with TRBD1. Germline CDR1 and CDR2: MDHEN and SYDVKM. V gave up 6 bases and J gave up 13 bases; unmatched junction bases: 2. This CDR3 region has 12 residues. For the CDR3, the DNA is TGTGCCAGCAGAGGGGACAGGGGGCCCCTCCACTTT. Encoded protein: CASRGDRGPLHF.

The V call is TRBV28, the J call TRBJ2-5; 7 nucleotides align to TRBD2. V lost 2 bases, J lost 3 bases, and 6 bases stayed unmatched. This CDR3 is 15 amino acids long. Germline assignment: CDR1 MDHEN and CDR2 SYDVKM. CDR3 in amino acids: CASSLSSAGEETQYF. CDR3 sequence (DNA): TGTGCCAGCAGTTTAAGTTCCGCGGGAGAAGAGACCCAGTACTTC. The complete variable domain, with remaining parts taken from reference TRBV28 and TRBJ2-5, reads DVKVTQSSRYLVKRTGEKVFLECVQDMDHENMFWYRQDPGLGLRLIYFSYDVKMKEKGDIPEGYSVSREKKERFSLILESASTNQTSMYLCASSLSSAGEETQYFGPGTRLLVL.

V and J are TRBV28 and TRBJ2-7; 10 bases fit TRBD1. V lost 6 bases, J lost 0 bases, and 8 bases stayed unmatched. Germline V CDR1 and CDR2: MDHEN, SYDVKM. The CDR3 is 16 amino acids. The CDR3: CASREAGTGDSYEQYF. Written as DNA, the CDR3 is TGTGCCAGCAGGGAAGCCGGGACAGGGGACTCCTACGAGCAGTACTTC.

The J gene is TRBJ1-4, the V gene TRBV30; D unclear. The V end lost 0 bases, the J end lost 5 bases, and 34 bases lay between the germline ends. The V gene's germline CDR1 is GTSNPN and CDR2 SVGIG (reference sequence). The CDR3 has 22 amino acids. The CDR3 nucleotides are TGTGCCTGGAGTGTTACCCGTAGTTGGGGAGCGGGTGGAAGCACTCTCAATGAAAAACTGTTTTTT. This encodes CAWSVTRSWGAGGSTLNEKLFF.

The rearrangement uses TRBV2 and TRBJ1-4, with 9 positions matching TRBD1. Looked up from germline, CDR1 is SNHLY and CDR2 is FYNNEI. The CDR3 runs 15 residues. The J segment lost 6 bases and the V segment lost 5 bases, leaving 7 bases of the junction unmatched. CDR3 sequence reads: CASSIPGQGYEKLFF. Written as DNA, the CDR3 is TGTGCCAGCAGTATCCCGGGACAGGGTTATGAAAAACTGTTTTTT.

The chain employs TRBV19 and TRBJ1-4; the D gene is possibly TRBD1 (5 bases). CDR3 length: 14 residues. Germline lookup yields CDR1 LNHDA and CDR2 SQIVND (reference sequence). V was pared by 3 bases and J by 7 bases, with 12 bases between. CDR3 sequence (DNA): TGTGCCAGTAGTATGGTAGGGGATCGTGAAAAACTGTTTTTT. It translates to CASSMVGDREKLFF.

The chain has TRBV7-3 and TRBJ1-1; D is unclear. The CDR3 is made up of 14 amino acids. Germline V lookup: CDR1 SGHTA, CDR2 FQGTGA. Deletions cut 4 bases from V and 1 base from J, with 10 bases between. The CDR3 is CASSSGRENTEAFF. In DNA form, the CDR3 reads TGTGCCAGCAGCTCCGGACGGGAGAACACTGAAGCTTTCTTT.

This chain connects TRBV9 to TRBJ2-1; TRBD2 agrees at 11 bases. This CDR3 has 17 amino acids. J was trimmed by 8 bases and V by 3 bases; bases with no gene match: 13. CDR1 SGDLS and CDR2 YYNGEE come from the germline V gene. CDR3 loop: CASSAQTSGMGWDEQFF. The CDR3 nucleotides are TGTGCCAGCAGCGCACAGACTAGCGGGATGGGGTGGGATGAGCAGTTCTTC.

The V call is TRBV12-3 or TRBV12-4, the J call TRBJ2-1, with D perhaps matching TRBD1 (5 bases). The CDR3 consists of 13 residues. V was trimmed by 1 base and J by 8 bases, leaving 9 bases between them. The CDR3: CASSLGRVDEQFF. The CDR3 DNA reads TGTGCCAGCAGTTTAGGCAGGGTGGATGAGCAGTTCTTC.

This chain uses TRBV9 with TRBJ2-1; TRBD2 agrees at 7 bases. CDR1 is SGDLS and CDR2 is YYNGEE in the germline V gene. The ends lost 0 bases at V and 5 bases at J; junction bases unmatched: 5. The CDR3 has 15 residues. The CDR3: CASSVAAGPNNEQFF. CDR3 coding DNA: TGTGCCAGCAGCGTAGCAGCGGGACCGAACAATGAGCAGTTCTTC.

V is TRBV3-1 (or the pseudogene TRBV3-2) and J is TRBJ2-1; 7 nucleotides agree with TRBD2. The CDR3 runs to 16 residues. V trimming: 1 base; J trimming: 4 bases; junction bases outside the gene matches: 7. CDR1 is LGHDT and CDR2 is YNNKEL in the germline V gene (reference sequence). CDR3 in DNA: TGTGCCAGCAGCCAAGCCGCTAGCGGAGCATACAATGAGCAGTTCTTC. This gives the protein CASSQAASGAYNEQFF.

The chain recombines TRBV28 with TRBJ1-4; 9 bases fit TRBD1. Per the germline V gene, CDR1 is MDHEN and CDR2 is SYDVKM. V trimming: 6 bases; J trimming: 7 bases; junction bases outside the gene matches: 12. The CDR3 sequence is 16 residues long. The CDR3 nucleotides are TGTGCCAGCAGCTCGGGACAGGGAGCCTTGGGTGAAAAACTGTTTTTT. Protein sequence: CASSSGQGALGEKLFF. Supplemented by reference TRBV28 and TRBJ1-4, the full variable domain reads DVKVTQSSRYLVKRTGEKVFLECVQDMDHENMFWYRQDPGLGLRLIYFSYDVKMKEKGDIPEGYSVSREKKERFSLILESASTNQTSMYLCASSSGQGALGEKLFFGSGTQLSVL.

This sequence joins TRBV4-1 and TRBJ2-7; 7 nucleotides align to TRBD2. CDR3 length equals 14 residues. The J segment lost 6 bases and the V segment lost 0 bases, leaving 5 bases of the junction unmatched. Germline loops: CDR1 MGHRA, CDR2 YSYEKL. The CDR3 sequence: CASSQDRTRIEQYF. CDR3 nucleotides: TGCGCCAGCAGCCAAGATAGGACTAGAATCGAGCAGTACTTC.

The chain carries TRBV6-1 and TRBJ2-7; 8 bases map to TRBD1. The CDR3 runs 18 residues. The V gene's germline CDR1 is MNHNS and CDR2 SASEGT. V was clipped by 1 base and J by 5 bases; unmatched bases: 16. CDR3 DNA sequence: TGTGCCAGCAGTGAAGGCCCCCGGCAACGACAGGGGAGGAACGAGCAGTACTTC. Its translation: CASSEGPRQRQGRNEQYF.

The V call is TRBV19, the J call TRBJ1-4, with 8 nucleotides matching TRBD1. The CDR3 has 15 residues. V was clipped by 1 base and J by 5 bases; unmatched bases: 3. Per the germline V gene, CDR1 is LNHDA and CDR2 is SQIVND (reference sequence). CDR3 sequence (DNA): TGTGCCAGTAGTATAGCCGGGACAGGAAATGAAAAACTGTTTTTT. It codes for CASSIAGTGNEKLFF.

The chain employs TRBV5-4 and TRBJ2-3, with D perhaps TRBD2 (6 bases). The V gene lost 1 base and the J gene lost 11 bases, with 14 bases spanning the gap. Per germline, CDR1 SGHNT and CDR2 YYREEE (reference sequence). The CDR3 has 13 residues. The CDR3 is CASSLSVGGGQYF. DNA of the CDR3: TGTGCCAGCAGCTTGAGCGTGGGGGGAGGGCAGTATTTT.

The CDR3 sequence: CASSFLGGGPSTDTQYF. The DNA of the CDR3 is TGTGCCAGCAGTTTCCTCGGGGGGGGGCCAAGCACAGATACGCAGTATTTT. V and J are TRBV28 and TRBJ2-3; TRBD2 aligns across 8 bases. With V trimmed by 3 bases and J by 0 bases, 8 bases remained unmatched. The germline CDR1 and CDR2 sequences are MDHEN and SYDVKM. The CDR3 spans 17 residues.

This rearrangement joins TRBV29-1 to TRBJ2-7; 12 positions agree with TRBD1. The germline gives CDR1 SQVTM, CDR2 ANQGSEA. Unmatched junction bases numbered 15, after V lost 7 bases and J lost 2 bases. The CDR3 loop spans 17 amino acids. The CDR3 reads CSAGLGTGGPNTYEQYF. As DNA, the CDR3 is TGCAGCGCCGGTCTCGGGACAGGGGGCCCTAATACCTACGAGCAGTACTTC.

DNA for the CDR3: TGTGCCAGCACACGGACAGGGTACAATGAGCAGTTCTTC. Protein: CASTRTGYNEQFF. The chain is built from TRBV6-1 and TRBJ2-1, with 8 nucleotides matching TRBD1. Germline values: CDR1 MNHNS, CDR2 SASEGT. This CDR3 is built from 13 residues. Unmatched junction bases numbered 3, after V lost 7 bases and J lost 4 bases.

The J gene is TRBJ2-5, the V gene TRBV28; D call uncertain. The V gene lost 2 bases and the J gene lost 2 bases, with 6 bases spanning the gap. Germline V gene data show CDR1 as MDHEN and CDR2 as SYDVKM. The CDR3 is made up of 13 amino acids. The CDR3 reads CASSLDQQETQYF. The CDR3 nucleotides read TGTGCCAGCAGTTTAGATCAGCAAGAGACCCAGTACTTC.